This T cell receptor (beta chain) was retrieved from a study of cytomegalovirus exposure and HLA in healthy donors. About the study: The same platform was used for the roughly 120 validation repertoires as for the 600 to 700 first-cohort repertoires, as reported in a later analysis. Regarding the study as a whole: Researchers reported that a few CMV-associated chains were confirmed in vitro as CMV antigen-specific.

This CDR3 has 16 residues. V lost 2 bases and J 0 bases, leaving 11 bases between the germline ends. Assay used: immunoSEQ multiplex PCR; TCRdb lists only in-frame clones, some missing. The sample holds about 140,000 clones, almost 90% seen once. Note on this clone: The antigen is unknown.

Sequenced material: PBMCs. The receptor was isolated from a woman under 30 in good health and CMV-seropositive. The rearrangement uses TRBV23-1 and TRBJ1-5; D unclear. TRBV23-1 is annotated as an ORF whose role is uncertain. The CDR3 DNA reads TGCGCCAGCAGTCAAGCGAAAGCTTATAGCAATCAGCCCCAGCATTTT. Amino acids: CASSQAKAYSNQPQHF.